This T cell receptor beta chain was identified during a study of cytomegalovirus exposure and HLA in healthy donors. Study outcomes and limitations: A prior analysis recorded that most TCR beta V segments were productive about 87% or about 30% of the time. Both high specificity and high sensitivity reportedly marked the classifier's diagnosis of cytomegalovirus status.

Points on this clone: The antigen remains unidentified.

The PCR used 60 Vbeta and 13 Jbeta primers. Data came from immunoSEQ multiplex PCR; TCRdb stores just in-frame clones and leaves some out. The top ten clones hold around 2.3% of a sample with roughly 250,000 clones, more than 55% of them seen once. This CDR3 comprises 14 residues. With V trimmed by 4 bases and J by 3 bases, 5 bases remained unmatched. In germline, CDR1 is SEHNR, CDR2 FQNEAQ (reference sequence). The sample consisted of PBMCs. The rearrangement links TRBV7-9 to TRBJ2-7, with 8 nucleotides matching TRBD1. This receptor was obtained from a female donor in good health and CMV-seronegative. The CDR3 bases are TGTGCCAGCAGCTCCCAGGGACAGGTCTACGAGCAGTACTTC. Amino acid sequence: CASSSQGQVYEQYF. The full variable domain, rest sourced from reference TRBV7-9 and TRBJ2-7, is DTGVSQNPRHKITKRGQNVTFRCDPISEHNRLYWYRQTLGQGPEFLTYFQNEAQLEKSRLLSDRFSAERPKGSFSTLEIQRTEQGDSAMYLCASSSQGQVYEQYFGPGTRLTVT.